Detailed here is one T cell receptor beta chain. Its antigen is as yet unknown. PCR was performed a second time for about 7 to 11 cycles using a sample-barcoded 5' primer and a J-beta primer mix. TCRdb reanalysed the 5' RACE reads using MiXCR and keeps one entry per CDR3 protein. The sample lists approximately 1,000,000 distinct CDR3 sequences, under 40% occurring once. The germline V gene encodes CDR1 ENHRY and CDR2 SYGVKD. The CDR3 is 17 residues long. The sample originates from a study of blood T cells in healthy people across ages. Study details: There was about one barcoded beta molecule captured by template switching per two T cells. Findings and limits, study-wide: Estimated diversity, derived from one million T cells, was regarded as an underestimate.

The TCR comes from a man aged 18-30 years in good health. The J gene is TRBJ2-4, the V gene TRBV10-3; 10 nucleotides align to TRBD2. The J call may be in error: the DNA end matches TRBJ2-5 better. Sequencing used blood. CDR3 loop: CAISESVTSGDRETQYF. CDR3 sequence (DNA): TGTGCCATCAGTGAGTCGGTAACTAGCGGGGATAGAGAGACCCAGTACTTC.